This T cell receptor beta chain was identified in a study of CD8 T cells in ankylosing spondylitis (dated by TCRdb to 2017 to 2019). About the study as a whole: To find TCR variants linked to disease, the study profiled T cell receptor beta repertoires in ankylosing spondylitis patients and healthy donors. Peripheral blood was sampled, and synovial fluid was also collected from ankylosing spondylitis patients. The whole study cohort included some 100 healthy donors and about two dozen ankylosing spondylitis patients.

The CDR3 contains 14 residues, cysteine and phenylalanine counted. Only the CDR3 region is kept as DNA, spanning 42 bases read in frame from base 1. From a lookup of the germline V gene, CDR1 and CDR2 are SGHRS and YFSETQ. A distance of 7 bases separates the germline ends of V and J, which lose 0 bases and 1 base respectively. Sequenced using an Illumina HiSeq 2500. Quantitative 5'-RACE with molecular barcodes was the method used to prepare the TCR beta libraries. The paper's processing steps were these. A new computational method, built on a probabilistic model of VDJ rearrangement, was used to identify disease-linked TCR variants. The raw public reads went through TCRdb reprocessing: fastp at Q25, MiXCR clone calling, in-frame beta chains kept. Records with the same CDR3 protein are collapsed into one entry carrying the most frequent genes and DNA. The V and J calls were determined by TCRdb, not by the authors. This sample lists nearly 350,000 distinct CDR3 sequences; roughly 15% were detected once. Of the sample, 1.1% falls within the top ten clones.

This clonotype was detected a few times. Its antigen target is currently unknown. One base away there is no much larger clone; base qualities are not given. Results and caveats for the whole study, not just this receptor: Some TCR beta motif variants had previously been reported in synovial fluid and blood of reactive arthritis patients, which suggested common disease-initiation mechanisms. Significant enrichment of the disease-linked clones was reported in matched synovial fluid samples from ankylosing spondylitis patients. The disease-linked clones showed a CD8+ phenotype and occurred at relatively low frequencies in peripheral blood. Blood from ankylosing spondylitis patients appeared to be characterized by a TCR beta motif made up of about 8 highly homologous amino acid variants.

This receptor was obtained from a male donor with ankylosing spondylitis or in good health (not recorded which). The sequence joins TRBV5-1 to TRBJ2-5; there is no confident call for the D gene. Material: blood, either unsorted or a sorted T cell fraction (not recorded which). The CDR3 reads as follows: CASSLEPAQETQYF. In nucleotides, the sequence is TGCGCCAGCAGCTTGGAGCCAGCCCAAGAGACCCAGTACTTC.